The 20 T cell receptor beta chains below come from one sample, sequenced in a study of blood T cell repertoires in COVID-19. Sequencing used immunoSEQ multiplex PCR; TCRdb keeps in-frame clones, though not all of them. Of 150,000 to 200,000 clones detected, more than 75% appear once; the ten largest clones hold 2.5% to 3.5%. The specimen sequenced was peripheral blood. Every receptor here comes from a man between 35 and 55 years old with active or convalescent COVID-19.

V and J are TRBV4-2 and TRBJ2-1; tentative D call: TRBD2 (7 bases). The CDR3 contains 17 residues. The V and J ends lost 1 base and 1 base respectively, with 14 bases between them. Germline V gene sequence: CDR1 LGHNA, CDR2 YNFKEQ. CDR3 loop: CASSQGEGGRSYNEQFF. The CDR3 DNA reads TGTGCCAGCAGCCAAGGGGAGGGGGGGCGTTCCTACAATGAGCAGTTCTTC.

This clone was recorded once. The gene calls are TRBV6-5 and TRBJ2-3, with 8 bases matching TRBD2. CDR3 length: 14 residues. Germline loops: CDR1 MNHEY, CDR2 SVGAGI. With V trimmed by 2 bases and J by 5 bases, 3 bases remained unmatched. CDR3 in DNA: TGTGCCAGCAGTTACAGGGCGGGGGGAGATACGCAGTATTTT. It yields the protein CASSYRAGGDTQYF.

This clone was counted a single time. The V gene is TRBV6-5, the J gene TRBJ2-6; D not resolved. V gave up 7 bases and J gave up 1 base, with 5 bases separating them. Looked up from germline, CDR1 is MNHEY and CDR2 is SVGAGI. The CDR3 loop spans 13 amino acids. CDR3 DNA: TGTGCCAGCACAGGTTCTGGGGCCAACGTCCTGACTTTC. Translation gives CASTGSGANVLTF.

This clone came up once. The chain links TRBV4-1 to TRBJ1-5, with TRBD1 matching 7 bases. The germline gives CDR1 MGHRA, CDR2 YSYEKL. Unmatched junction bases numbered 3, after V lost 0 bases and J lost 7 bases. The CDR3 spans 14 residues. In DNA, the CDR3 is TGCGCCAGCAGCCAAGACAGGGGGTACCAGCCCCAGCATTTT. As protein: CASSQDRGYQPQHF.

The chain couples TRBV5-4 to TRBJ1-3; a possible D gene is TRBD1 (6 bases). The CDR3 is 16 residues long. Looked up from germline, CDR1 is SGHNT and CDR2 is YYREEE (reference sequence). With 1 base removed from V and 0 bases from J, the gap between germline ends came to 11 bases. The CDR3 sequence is CASSLMGAHSGNTIYF. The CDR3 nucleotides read TGTGCCAGCAGCTTGATGGGGGCCCACTCTGGAAACACCATATATTTT.

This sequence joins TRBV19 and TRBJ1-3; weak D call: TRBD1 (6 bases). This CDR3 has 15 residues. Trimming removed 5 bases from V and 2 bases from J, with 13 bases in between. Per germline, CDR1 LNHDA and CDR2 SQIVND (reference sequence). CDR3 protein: CASSDTGRAGNTIYF. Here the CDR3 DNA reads TGTGCCAGTAGTGATACAGGGAGGGCTGGAAACACCATATATTTT. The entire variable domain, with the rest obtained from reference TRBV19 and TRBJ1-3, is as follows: DGGITQSPKYLFRKEGQNVTLSCEQNLNHDAMYWYRQDPGQGLRLIYYSQIVNDFQKGDIAEGYSVSREKKESFPLTVTSAQKNPTAFYLCASSDTGRAGNTIYFGEGSWLTVV.

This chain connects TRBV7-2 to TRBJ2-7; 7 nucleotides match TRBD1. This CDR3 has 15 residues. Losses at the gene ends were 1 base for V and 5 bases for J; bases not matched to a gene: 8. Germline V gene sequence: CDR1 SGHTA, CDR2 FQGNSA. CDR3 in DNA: TGTGCCAGCAGCTTAGAGTACACAGGGGTTCACGAGCAGTACTTC. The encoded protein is CASSLEYTGVHEQYF.

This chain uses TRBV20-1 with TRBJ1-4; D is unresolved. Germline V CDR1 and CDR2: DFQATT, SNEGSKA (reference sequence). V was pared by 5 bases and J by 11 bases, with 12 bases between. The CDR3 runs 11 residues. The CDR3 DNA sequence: TGCAGTGCTGCTAAAAGTGAGAAACTGTTTTTT. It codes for CSAAKSEKLFF.

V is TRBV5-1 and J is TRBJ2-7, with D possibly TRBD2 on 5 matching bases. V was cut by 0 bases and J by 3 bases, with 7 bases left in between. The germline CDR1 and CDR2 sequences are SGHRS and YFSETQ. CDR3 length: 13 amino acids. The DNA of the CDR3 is TGCGCCAGCAGCTTGGAGGCGGGCTACGAGCAGTACTTC. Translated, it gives CASSLEAGYEQYF.

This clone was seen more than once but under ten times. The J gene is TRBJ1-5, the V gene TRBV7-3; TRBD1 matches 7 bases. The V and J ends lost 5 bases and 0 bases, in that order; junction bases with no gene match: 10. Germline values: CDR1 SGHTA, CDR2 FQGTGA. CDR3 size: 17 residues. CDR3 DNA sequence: TGTGCCAGCAGCCTCACAGGGGCCCGGTATAGCAATCAGCCCCAGCATTTT. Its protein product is CASSLTGARYSNQPQHF.

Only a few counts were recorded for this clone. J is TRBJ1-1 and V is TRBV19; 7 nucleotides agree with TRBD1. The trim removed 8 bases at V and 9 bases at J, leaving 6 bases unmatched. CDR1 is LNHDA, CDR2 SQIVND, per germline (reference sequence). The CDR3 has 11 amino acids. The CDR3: CASHGTAKAFF. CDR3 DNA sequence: TGTGCCAGTCACGGGACAGCCAAAGCTTTCTTT.

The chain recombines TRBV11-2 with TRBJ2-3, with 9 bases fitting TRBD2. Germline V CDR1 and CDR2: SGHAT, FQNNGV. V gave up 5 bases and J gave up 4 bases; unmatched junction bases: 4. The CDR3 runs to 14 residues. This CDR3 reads CASSPGTSPDTQYF. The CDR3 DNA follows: TGTGCCAGCAGCCCCGGGACTAGCCCAGATACGCAGTATTTT.

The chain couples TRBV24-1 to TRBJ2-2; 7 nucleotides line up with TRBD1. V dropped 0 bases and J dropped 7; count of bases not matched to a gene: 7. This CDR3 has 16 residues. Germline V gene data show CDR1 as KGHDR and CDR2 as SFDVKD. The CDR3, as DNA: TGTGCCACCAGTGATTTGCATCCCGGGACAGACGGGGAGCTGTTTTTT. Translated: CATSDLHPGTDGELFF.

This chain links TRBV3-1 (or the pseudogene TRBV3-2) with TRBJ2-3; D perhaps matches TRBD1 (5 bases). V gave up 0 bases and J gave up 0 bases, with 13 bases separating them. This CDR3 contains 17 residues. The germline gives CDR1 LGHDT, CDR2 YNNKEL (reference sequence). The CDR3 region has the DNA TGTGCCAGCAGCCAAGATGGCCAGGGCCAAAGCACAGATACGCAGTATTTT. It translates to CASSQDGQGQSTDTQYF.

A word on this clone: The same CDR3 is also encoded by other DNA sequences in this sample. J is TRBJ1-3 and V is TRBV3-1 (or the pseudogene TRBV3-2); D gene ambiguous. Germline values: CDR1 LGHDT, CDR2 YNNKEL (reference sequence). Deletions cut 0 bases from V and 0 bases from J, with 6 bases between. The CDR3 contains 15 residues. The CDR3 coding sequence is TGTGCCAGCAGCCAAGACGTTCTCTCTGGAAACACCATATATTTT. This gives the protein CASSQDVLSGNTIYF.

The CDR3 is CASSEDRAPYRNTIYF. The CDR3 DNA reads as TGTGCCAGCAGTGAAGACAGGGCTCCATATAGAAACACCATATATTTT. The rearrangement links TRBV2 to TRBJ1-3; maybe TRBD1 (6 bases). The CDR3 extends over 16 amino acids. CDR1 SNHLY and CDR2 FYNNEI come from the germline V gene. Trimming cost V 1 base and J 5 bases, with 15 bases left between them.

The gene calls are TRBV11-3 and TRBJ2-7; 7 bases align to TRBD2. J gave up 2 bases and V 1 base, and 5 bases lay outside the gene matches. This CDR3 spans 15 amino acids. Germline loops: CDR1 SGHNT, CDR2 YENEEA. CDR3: CASSLGGGGTYEQYF. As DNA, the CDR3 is TGTGCCAGCAGCTTAGGTGGCGGGGGTACCTACGAGCAGTACTTC.

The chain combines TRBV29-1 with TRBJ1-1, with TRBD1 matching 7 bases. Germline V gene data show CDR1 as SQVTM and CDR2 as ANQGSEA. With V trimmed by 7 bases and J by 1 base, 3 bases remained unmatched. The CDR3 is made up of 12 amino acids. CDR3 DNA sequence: TGCAGCGGGGGACAGACGAACACTGAAGCTTTCTTT. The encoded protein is CSGGQTNTEAFF.

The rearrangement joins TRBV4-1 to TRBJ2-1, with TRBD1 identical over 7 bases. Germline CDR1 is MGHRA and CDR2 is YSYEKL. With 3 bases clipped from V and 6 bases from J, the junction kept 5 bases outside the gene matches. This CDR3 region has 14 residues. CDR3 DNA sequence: TGCGCCAGCAGCCAGACCAACAGGGGCAATGAGCAGTTCTTC. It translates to CASSQTNRGNEQFF.

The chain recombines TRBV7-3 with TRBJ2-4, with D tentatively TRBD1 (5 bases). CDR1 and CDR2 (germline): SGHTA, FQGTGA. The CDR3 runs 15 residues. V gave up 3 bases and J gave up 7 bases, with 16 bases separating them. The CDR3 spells CASSFFLVGANIQYF. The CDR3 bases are TGTGCCAGCAGCTTTTTTCTTGTAGGGGCGAACATTCAGTACTTC.